The rows below give T cell receptor beta chains drawn from one sample of a study of cytomegalovirus exposure and HLA in healthy donors. Generated by immunoSEQ multiplex PCR, the TCRdb table keeps only in-frame clones and is missing some. This sample has fewer than 400,000 clones, with roughly 90% found just once. The sample taken for sequencing was PBMCs. Every receptor here comes from a man aged 25-45 years in good health and CMV-seronegative. Both conserved end residues are part of each CDR3. D genes are given only for firm matches. Where a row states a size, it is once, few, many or the class of an expanded clone; other rows omit it.

TRBD1	TRBV5-6	TRBJ2-1	-	TGTGCCAGCAGCAATCGACAGGGGTACAATGAGCAGTTCTTC	CASSNRQGYNEQFF
TRBD1	TRBV11-2	TRBJ1-5	-	TGTGCCAGCAGCTTGGGGACAGGGGGCCGTCAGCCCCAGCATTTT	CASSLGTGGRQPQHF
-	TRBV5-1	TRBJ2-7	-	TGCGCCAGCAGCCTGCACGGACAGCTTACCTACGAGCAGTACTTC	CASSLHGQLTYEQYF
TRBD1	TRBV5-5	TRBJ2-7	-	TGTGCCAGCGGCGGGACAGGGAGGGGCGACGAGCAGTACTTC	CASGGTGRGDEQYF
-	TRBV4-3	TRBJ1-2	-	TGCGCCAGCAGCCAACAGGGGAGTGCAGCACTCAACTATGGCTACACCTTC	CASSQQGSAALNYGYTF
-	TRBV6-1	TRBJ2-2	-	TGTGCCAGCAGTGAATTCGGGACGAACACCGGGGAGCTGTTTTTT	CASSEFGTNTGELFF
TRBD1	TRBV27	TRBJ2-7	-	TGTGCCAGCAGTTACTCCGGGACAGCGACCTACGAGCAGTACTTC	CASSYSGTATYEQYF
TRBD1	TRBV6-1	TRBJ1-5	-	TGTGCCAGCAGCCGAGGGACAGGGAGTCAGCCCCAGCATTTT	CASSRGTGSQPQHF
TRBD1	TRBV4-1	TRBJ1-2	-	TGCGCCAGCAGCCAAGATACGGGACAGTTTTCTTTCTATGGCTACACCTTC	CASSQDTGQFSFYGYTF
-	TRBV7-2	TRBJ2-1	-	TGTGCCAGCAGCTTAGAGTTATGGGGCGCGGATGAGCAGTTCTTC	CASSLELWGADEQFF
-	TRBV5-4	TRBJ2-6	-	TGTGCCAGCAGCTTCCAGGAGGGGGGGTTAAGGGCCAACGTCCTGACTTTC	CASSFQEGGLRANVLTF
-	TRBV7-9	TRBJ2-7	-	TGTGCCAGCGGCCCAGGCCCCGGTTACGAGCAGTACTTC	CASGPGPGYEQYF
TRBD1	TRBV7-9	TRBJ1-2	-	TGTGCCAGCAGCCCCCGTACAACAAGGACAGGGGTTAACTATGGCTACACCTTC	CASSPRTTRTGVNYGYTF
TRBD2	TRBV6-5	TRBJ2-7	-	TGTGCCAGCAGTAGAGCGGGGGCCTACGAGCAGTACTTC	CASSRAGAYEQYF
-	TRBV5-1	TRBJ1-6	-	TGCGCCAGCAGCCCTGGACACCCGAATTCACCCCTCCACTTT	CASSPGHPNSPLHF
-	TRBV5-1	TRBJ2-6	few	TGCGCCAGCAGCTCAGGGTCTGGGGCCAACGTCCTGACTTTC	CASSSGSGANVLTF
-	TRBV7-2	TRBJ1-1	-	TGTGCCAGCAGCTTGGTGAAGTCGGGCACTGAAGCTTTCTTT	CASSLVKSGTEAFF
TRBD1	TRBV29-1	TRBJ2-3	once	TGCAGCGTTGAAGGTGGGGGGACAGGGGATACGCAGTATTTT	CSVEGGGTGDTQYF
TRBD1	TRBV7-9	TRBJ1-2	-	TGTGCCAGCAGCCGGACAGGGAATCCTCCTAACTATGGCTACACCTTC	CASSRTGNPPNYGYTF
TRBD1	TRBV9	TRBJ2-7	-	TGTGCCAGCAGCCCTAGGACAGGGCTGACCTACGAGCAGTACTTC	CASSPRTGLTYEQYF
-	TRBV5-1	TRBJ2-7	-	TGCGCCAGCAGCTTGGTAGGGGGATACGAGCAGTACTTC	CASSLVGGYEQYF
TRBD1	TRBV11-2	TRBJ2-7	-	TGTGCCAGCAGCTTAGGAATGATAGGACAGGGATCCTACGAGCAGTACTTC	CASSLGMIGQGSYEQYF
TRBD1	TRBV9	TRBJ2-7	once	TGTGCCAGCAGCGTAGGGGGACAGCCCTACGAGCAGTACTTC	CASSVGGQPYEQYF
-	TRBV2	TRBJ2-7	-	TGTGCCAGCAGTGTGTGGCAGGGTATGTACTTC	CASSVWQGMYF
TRBD1	TRBV11-3	TRBJ1-2	once	TGTGCCAGCAGCCAGGGGGACTATGGCTACACCTTC	CASSQGDYGYTF
-	TRBV19	TRBJ1-1	-	TGTGCCAGTAGTATGGGGGCGACGAACACTGAAGCTTTCTTT	CASSMGATNTEAFF
TRBD2	TRBV29-1	TRBJ2-5	-	TGCAGCGTTGGGGGGACTAGCGGGTTTCAAGAGACCCAGTACTTC	CSVGGTSGFQETQYF
-	TRBV2	TRBJ2-7	many	TGTGCCAGCAGTGACCGGGTCAAGGCCCCCTACGAGCAGTACTTC	CASSDRVKAPYEQYF
TRBD2	TRBV11-2	TRBJ2-5	-	TGTGCCAGCAGCTTAGCACTAGCGGCAGGGACCCAGTACTTC	CASSLALAAGTQYF
-	TRBV6-6	TRBJ1-1	-	TGTGCCAGCAGTCCCGGACAGCACATGAACACTGAAGCTTTCTTT	CASSPGQHMNTEAFF
TRBD1	TRBV6-6	TRBJ1-1	-	TGTGCCAGCAGTCAGCGACAGGGGACGGACACTGAAGCTTTCTTT	CASSQRQGTDTEAFF
-	TRBV18	TRBJ2-6	-	TGTGCCAGCGTCGCCGGCGGTGGGGCCAACGTCCTGACTTTC	CASVAGGGANVLTF
-	TRBV29-1	TRBJ1-2	-	TGCAGCGTCAGCAGTCGGGACATACACTATGGCTACACCTTC	CSVSSRDIHYGYTF
TRBD1	TRBV29-1	TRBJ1-1	-	TGCAGCGCCCAGACAGGGGGCGTCACTGAAGCTTTCTTT	CSAQTGGVTEAFF
-	TRBV2	TRBJ2-2	-	TGTGCCAGCAGTCCCAAGGCAGGGGACACCGGGGAGCTGTTTTTT	CASSPKAGDTGELFF
-	TRBV18	TRBJ1-3	-	TGTGCCAGCTCACAACAGGAAACTGGAAACACCATATATTTT	CASSQQETGNTIYF
TRBD1	TRBV25-1	TRBJ2-3	-	TGTGCCAGCAGTGAACCGACAGGGGGTTTCAGTACGCAGTATTTT	CASSEPTGGFSTQYF
TRBD1	TRBV7-9	TRBJ1-3	-	TGTGCCAGCAGAATACTGGCAGGGGGTCCTGGAAACACCATATATTTT	CASRILAGGPGNTIYF
-	TRBV19	TRBJ2-7	-	TGTGCCACCTCCCCGGGGACAAGGCCTTCCTACGAGCAGTACTTC	CATSPGTRPSYEQYF
TRBD1	TRBV6-1	TRBJ1-3	-	TGTGCCAGCATAGACAGGGCCTCTGGAAACACCATATATTTT	CASIDRASGNTIYF
-	TRBV29-1	TRBJ1-1	-	TGCAGCGTTGAAGATCTGGTGAGGGGGAGGAACACTGAAGCTTTCTTT	CSVEDLVRGRNTEAFF
TRBD1	TRBV7-9	TRBJ1-6	once	TGTGCCAGCAGCCATGGGACAGGGGGCTATTCACCCCTCCACTTT	CASSHGTGGYSPLHF
TRBD1	TRBV5-1	TRBJ1-1	-	TGCGCCAGCAGCTTACGAGGACAGGGCTTGAACACTGAAGCTTTCTTT	CASSLRGQGLNTEAFF
-	TRBV21-1	TRBJ1-6	-	TGTGCCAGCAGCAAAGACAGGCTAGGGAGCGGGGATAGCTCCTATAATTCACCCCTCCACTTT	CASSKDRLGSGDSSYNSPLHF
-	TRBV7-2	TRBJ1-3	-	TGTGCCAGCAACAAAAACCCGGGAACCCAAGGTGGAAACACCATATATTTT	CASNKNPGTQGGNTIYF
-	TRBV10-3	TRBJ2-2	many	TGTGCCATCAGTGACTCGGGGGATACCGGGGAGCTGTTTTTT	CAISDSGDTGELFF
-	TRBV7-8	TRBJ1-5	once	TGTGCCAGCAGCTCACAGGGTGTTAGCAATCAGCCCCAGCATTTT	CASSSQGVSNQPQHF
TRBD1	TRBV27	TRBJ2-7	once	TGTGCCAGCAGTTTAGTGAGCGACAGGGGACCCTACGAGCAGTACTTC	CASSLVSDRGPYEQYF
-	TRBV19	TRBJ1-6	-	TGTGCCAGTAGTAACACAGGGATCTCCTATAATTCACCCCTCCACTTT	CASSNTGISYNSPLHF
-	TRBV7-2	TRBJ2-1	-	TGTGCCAGCAGCTTAGAATTTTATAACAATGAGCAGTTCTTC	CASSLEFYNNEQFF
TRBD1	TRBV11-2	TRBJ2-7	-	TGTGCCAGCAGCCCACGGGACAGGCTCGGCTACGAGCAGTACTTC	CASSPRDRLGYEQYF